This T cell receptor (beta chain) was documented in a study of breast tumors, draining lymph nodes, adjacent tissues. Study conclusions and caveats: Data only fit, rather than demonstrated, lymph node origin of most tumor T cells. The data were judged consistent with most tumor T cells coming from lymph node and expanding in tumor.

This clonotype was recorded many times. Antigen specificity is unknown. Axillary draining lymph nodes of breast cancer patients supplied the node samples. V was trimmed by 5 bases and J by 4 bases, leaving 13 bases between them. Germline V gene data show CDR1 as SGHTA and CDR2 as FQGNSA. The CDR3 runs to 14 residues. TCRdb called the multiplex PCR reads again in MiXCR, with one record for every CDR3 protein. The sample consists of approximately 140,000 distinct CDR3 sequences, about 33% of them appearing once. The specimen sequenced was axillary lymph node tissue. J is TRBJ2-3 and V is TRBV7-2; possibly TRBD2 for D (5 bases). The clonotype was recovered from a female donor with breast cancer. Some clones in this sample may be carry-over from other donors' samples. This CDR3 is CASSPLDSPDTQYF. CDR3 in DNA: TGTGCCAGCAGCCCACTAGACTCCCCAGATACGCAGTATTTT.